This T cell receptor beta chain was profiled in a study of T cell repertoires in cytomegalovirus infection. On the study more broadly: TCR beta signatures that were public indicated CMV infection and matching HLA type. Findings of the study overall: HLA-C-restricted CMV-specific TCR beta clonotypes were dominant in the ex vivo response. Individuals carrying CMV plus the relevant HLA were identified by cumulative frequency of public TCR beta families.

Germline-derived CDR1 and CDR2 are MNHEY and SVGEGT. V trimming: 7 bases; J trimming: 4 bases; junction bases outside the gene matches: 12. The CDR3 runs 15 residues. As regards this clonotype: Antigen specificity is unknown.

TCRdb independently ran MiXCR on the reads; one entry per CDR3 protein. The table records 51,000 or so distinct CDR3 sequences, less than 20% of them present only once. The rearrangement uses TRBV6-2 or TRBV6-3 and TRBJ1-2; 7 positions agree with TRBD1. The sequence derives from a human donor in good health (CMV status not recorded). Some clones in this sample may be carry-over from other donors' samples. The specimen was CD8+ T cells from cultured PBMCs, collected from culture after CMV antigen stimulation. CDR3 region: CASNQDETGTYGYTF. The CDR3 coding sequence is TGTGCCAGCAATCAAGACGAGACAGGGACCTATGGCTACACCTTC.